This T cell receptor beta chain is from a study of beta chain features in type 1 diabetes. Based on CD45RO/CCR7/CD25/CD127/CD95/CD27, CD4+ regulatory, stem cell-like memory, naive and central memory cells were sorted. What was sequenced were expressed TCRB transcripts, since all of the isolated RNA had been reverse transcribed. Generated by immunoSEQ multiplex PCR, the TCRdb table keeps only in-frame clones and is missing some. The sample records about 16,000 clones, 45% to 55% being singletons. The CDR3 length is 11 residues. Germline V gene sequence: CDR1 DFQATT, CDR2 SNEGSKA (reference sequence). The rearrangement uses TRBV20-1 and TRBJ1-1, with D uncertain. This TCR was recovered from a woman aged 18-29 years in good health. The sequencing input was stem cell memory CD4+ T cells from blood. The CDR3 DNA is TGCATCTGCTGGGCAAACACTGAAGCTTTCTTT. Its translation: CICWANTEAFF.